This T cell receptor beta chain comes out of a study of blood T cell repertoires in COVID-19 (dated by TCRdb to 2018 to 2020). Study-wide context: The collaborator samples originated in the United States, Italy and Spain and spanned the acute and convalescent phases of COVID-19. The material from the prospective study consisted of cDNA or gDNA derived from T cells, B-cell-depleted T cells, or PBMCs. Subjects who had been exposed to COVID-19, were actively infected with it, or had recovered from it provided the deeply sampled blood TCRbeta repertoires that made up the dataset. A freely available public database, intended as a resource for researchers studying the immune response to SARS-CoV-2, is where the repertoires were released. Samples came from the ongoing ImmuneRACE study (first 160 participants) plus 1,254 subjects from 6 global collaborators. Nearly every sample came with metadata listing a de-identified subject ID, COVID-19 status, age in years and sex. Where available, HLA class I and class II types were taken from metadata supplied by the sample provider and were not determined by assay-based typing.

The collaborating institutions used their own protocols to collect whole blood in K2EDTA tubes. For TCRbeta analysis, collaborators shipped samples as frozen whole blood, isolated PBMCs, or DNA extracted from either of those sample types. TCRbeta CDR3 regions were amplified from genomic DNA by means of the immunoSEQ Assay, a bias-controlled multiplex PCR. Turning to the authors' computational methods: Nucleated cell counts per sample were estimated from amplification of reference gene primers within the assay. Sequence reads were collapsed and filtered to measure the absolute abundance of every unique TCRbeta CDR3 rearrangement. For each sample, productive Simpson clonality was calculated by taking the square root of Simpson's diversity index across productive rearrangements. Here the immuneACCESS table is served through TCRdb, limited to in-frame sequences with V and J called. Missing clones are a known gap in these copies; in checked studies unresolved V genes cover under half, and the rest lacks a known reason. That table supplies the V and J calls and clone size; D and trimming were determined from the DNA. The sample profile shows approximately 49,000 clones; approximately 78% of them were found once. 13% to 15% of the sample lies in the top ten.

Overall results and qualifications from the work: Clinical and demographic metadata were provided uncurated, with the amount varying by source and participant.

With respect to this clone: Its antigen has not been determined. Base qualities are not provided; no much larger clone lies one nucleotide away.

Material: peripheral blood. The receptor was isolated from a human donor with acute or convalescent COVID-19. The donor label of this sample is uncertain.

For the CDR3, the sequence is CASSINSGVNSPLHF. In nucleotide form, the sequence is TGTGCCAGTAGTATCAACTCAGGTGTTAATTCACCCCTCCACTTT. The chain links TRBV19 with TRBJ1-6, with the D gene uncertain. The trim is 3 bases for V and 6 bases for J, with a gap of 12 bases between the germline ends. CDR1 and CDR2, per the germline V gene (reference sequence), are LNHDA and SQIVND. Inclusive of the bounding cysteine and phenylalanine, the CDR3 is 15 residues long. Just CDR3 DNA is preserved here, 45 bases in frame from base 1.